These 23 T cell receptor beta chains were sequenced from one sample in a study of blood T cell repertoires in COVID-19. Some clones are missing from TCRdb's copy, which holds only in-frame ones; the method was immunoSEQ multiplex PCR. The repertoire consists of roughly 69,000 clones, with around 80% occurring once and the leading ten covering approximately 5.1%. The sample was peripheral blood. These receptors came from a human donor in a cohort sampled during active COVID-19.

This chain joins TRBV5-8 and TRBJ1-5; 7 positions agree with TRBD1. Trimming removed 1 base from V and 1 base from J; junction bases left unmatched: 5. The germline CDR1 and CDR2 sequences are SGHTS and YDEGEE. The CDR3 extends over 16 amino acids. CDR3: CASSLPGDRSNQPQHF. The CDR3 DNA follows: TGTGCCAGCAGCTTGCCAGGGGACAGAAGCAATCAGCCCCAGCATTTT. The full variable domain, in which reference TRBV5-8 and TRBJ1-5 provide the parts outside the CDR3, is EAGVTQSPTHLIKTRGQQATLRCSPISGHTSVYWYQQALGLGLQFLLWYDEGEERNRGNFPPRFSGRQFPNYSSELNVNALELEDSALYLCASSLPGDRSNQPQHFGDGTRLSIL.

The CDR3 DNA is TGTGCCAGTAGTATCGGGGTGATCCCCTCTGGGGCCAACGTCCTGACTTTC. This encodes CASSIGVIPSGANVLTF. The gene calls are TRBV19 and TRBJ2-6; perhaps TRBD2 as D (5 bases). The germline CDR1 and CDR2 sequences are LNHDA and SQIVND (reference sequence). This CDR3 contains 17 residues. Trimming removed 3 bases from V and 0 bases from J, with 12 bases in between.

The gene calls are TRBV10-3 and TRBJ1-1; D uncertain. The CDR3 has 13 residues. Trimming left V 3 bases short and J 0 bases short, with 5 bases between. Germline CDR1 ENHRY, CDR2 SYGVKD. The CDR3 nucleotides are TGTGCCATCAGTGAATCCGTGAACACTGAAGCTTTCTTT. Encoded protein: CAISESVNTEAFF.

This sequence joins TRBV19 and TRBJ2-7; 11 bases line up with TRBD2. Germline assignment: CDR1 LNHDA and CDR2 SQIVND (reference sequence). The CDR3 is 16 amino acids. J lost 2 bases, V lost 5 bases, and 8 bases had no gene match. The CDR3 DNA follows: TGTGCCAGTAGTCCTGTCACTAGCGGGGGTGCCTACGAGCAGTACTTC. It translates to CASSPVTSGGAYEQYF.

The chain joins TRBV12-3 or TRBV12-4 to TRBJ1-2; D possibly corresponds to TRBD1 (5 bases). Trimming removed 4 bases at V and 4 bases at J, with 10 bases between. CDR3 size: 13 residues. The CDR3 coding sequence is TGTGCCAGCAGTTCGCAGGGTAGCTATGGCTACACCTTC. Residues: CASSSQGSYGYTF.

The chain couples TRBV27 to TRBJ2-5, with D maybe TRBD1 (6 bases). Germline-derived CDR1 and CDR2 are MNHEY and SMNVEV (reference sequence). V was clipped by 4 bases and J by 2 bases, with 11 bases between them. The CDR3 has 14 amino acids. This CDR3 is CASSSQGKQETQYF. The CDR3, as DNA: TGTGCCAGCAGTTCACAGGGTAAACAAGAGACCCAGTACTTC.

In its sample, this clone was seen once. The V and J genes are TRBV6-5 and TRBJ1-6; D is undetermined. The V end was cut by 10 bases, the J end by 7 bases, with 11 bases between. This CDR3 is 12 amino acids long. Germline CDR1 MNHEY, CDR2 SVGAGI. CDR3 sequence: CATRRVNSPLHF. The DNA of the CDR3 is TGTGCCACCAGGAGGGTCAATTCACCCCTCCACTTT.

This chain links TRBV4-1 with TRBJ2-1; 9 bases fit TRBD2. This CDR3 has 16 amino acids. V was clipped by 1 base and J by 4 bases; unmatched bases: 5. Germline-derived CDR1 and CDR2 are MGHRA and YSYEKL. CDR3 sequence reads: CASSQAGTSRYNEQFF. The CDR3 DNA follows: TGCGCCAGCAGCCAAGCTGGGACTAGCAGATACAATGAGCAGTTCTTC.

The chain is built from TRBV2 and TRBJ1-1; maybe TRBD1 (6 bases). The CDR3 totals 14 residues. The V gene lost 7 bases and the J gene lost 5 bases, with 17 bases spanning the gap. Germline V lookup: CDR1 SNHLY, CDR2 FYNNEI. CDR3 nucleotide sequence: TGTGCCAGCACCGAAACAGGGATCAGGACTGAAGCTTTCTTT. It translates to CASTETGIRTEAFF.

This chain uses TRBV5-1 with TRBJ2-5; 9 bases map to TRBD2. Unmatched junction bases numbered 7, after V lost 0 bases and J lost 4 bases. Per germline, CDR1 SGHRS and CDR2 YFSETQ. The CDR3 has 16 amino acids. The CDR3 loop reads CASSLAVAGEGETQYF. The CDR3, as DNA: TGCGCCAGCAGCTTGGCTGTAGCGGGGGAGGGAGAGACCCAGTACTTC.

The chain combines TRBV3-1 (or the pseudogene TRBV3-2) with TRBJ2-3, with D possibly being TRBD2 (7 bases). The V and J ends lost 3 bases and 4 bases respectively, with 20 bases between them. Germline loops: CDR1 LGHDT, CDR2 YNNKEL (reference sequence). The CDR3 runs 17 residues. The CDR3 nucleotides are TGTGCCAGCAGCCAGGCTAGAAGGGGGGGCCCCCCAGATACGCAGTATTTT. It codes for CASSQARRGGPPDTQYF.

Only a few counts were recorded for this clone. The chain has TRBV9 and TRBJ2-2, with TRBD2 matching over 13 bases. CDR1 and CDR2 (germline): SGDLS, YYNGEE. The V and J ends lost 4 bases and 6 bases, in that order; junction bases with no gene match: 18. The CDR3 sequence is 20 residues long. The CDR3 here is CASSLKEGTSGAQGAGELFF. CDR3 bases: TGTGCCAGCAGCCTCAAGGAGGGGACTAGCGGGGCCCAAGGAGCCGGGGAGCTGTTTTTT.

This chain joins TRBV6-2 or TRBV6-3 and TRBJ2-1; a possible D gene is TRBD1 (6 bases). Germline CDR1 reads MNHEY; CDR2 reads SVGEGT. V was cut by 4 bases and J by 9 bases, with 28 bases left in between. The CDR3 contains 18 residues. The CDR3 here is CASSFSTGPSNLRGEQFF. DNA for the CDR3: TGTGCCAGCAGTTTTTCGACAGGCCCTTCGAATCTAAGGGGTGAGCAGTTCTTC.

CDR3 sequence: CASSRGQSANSPLHF. CDR3 sequence (DNA): TGTGCCAGTAGTAGAGGACAGAGCGCGAATTCACCCCTCCACTTT. The rearrangement uses TRBV19 and TRBJ1-6; weak D call: TRBD1 (6 bases). The CDR3 is 15 residues long. Germline V gene data show CDR1 as LNHDA and CDR2 as SQIVND (reference sequence). The V gene lost 4 bases and the J gene lost 7 bases, with 14 bases spanning the gap.

The rearrangement joins TRBV29-1 to TRBJ1-2; TRBD1 matches 7 bases. Trimming at V came to 8 bases and at J to 3 bases, leaving 3 bases not matched to a gene. The germline V gene has CDR1 SQVTM and CDR2 ANQGSEA. This CDR3 region has 11 residues. In DNA, the CDR3 is TGCAGCTTAGGACAGGACTATGGCTACACCTTC. This encodes CSLGQDYGYTF.

The chain couples TRBV5-4 to TRBJ2-7, with TRBD1 as a possible D gene (5 bases). The CDR3 contains 13 residues. Germline V lookup: CDR1 SGHNT, CDR2 YYREEE (reference sequence). V dropped 4 bases and J dropped 5 bases, with 13 bases sitting between them. The CDR3 loop reads CASSPKGHNEQYF. CDR3 nucleotide sequence: TGTGCCAGCAGCCCAAAGGGGCACAACGAGCAGTACTTC.

This chain links TRBV7-9 with TRBJ2-1; TRBD2 might be the D (5 bases). Germline loops: CDR1 SEHNR, CDR2 FQNEAQ (reference sequence). CDR3 size: 16 residues. V lost 4 bases and J lost 2, with 15 bases in between. As DNA, the CDR3 is TGTGCCAGCAGCTCCATTACGGGGAAGACCTACAATGAGCAGTTCTTC. This encodes CASSSITGKTYNEQFF.

There are a few counts of this clone. This chain connects TRBV6-5 to TRBJ2-5; 11 nucleotides agree with TRBD1. V lost 4 bases, J lost 0 bases, and 1 base stayed unmatched. The germline V gene has CDR1 MNHEY and CDR2 SVGAGI. The CDR3 loop spans 15 amino acids. The CDR3 protein is CASSLDRGHQETQYF. CDR3 in DNA: TGTGCCAGCAGTTTGGACAGGGGGCACCAAGAGACCCAGTACTTC.

V and J are TRBV10-3 and TRBJ2-5; 9 nucleotides align to TRBD1. V shed 4 bases and J 5 bases; nucleotides not matched to a gene: 5. Germline V gives CDR1 ENHRY, CDR2 SYGVKD. The CDR3 loop spans 14 amino acids. The CDR3 sequence is CAISGTGVPETQYF. For the CDR3, the DNA is TGTGCCATCAGTGGGACAGGGGTCCCGGAGACCCAGTACTTC.

This chain connects TRBV5-8 to TRBJ2-7, with 8 bases fitting TRBD2. The CDR3 spans 15 residues. Trimming at V came to 2 bases and at J to 5 bases, leaving 9 bases not matched to a gene. Germline V gives CDR1 SGHTS, CDR2 YDEGEE. The CDR3 coding sequence is TGTGCCAGCAGCTTTCGGGGGGGGCATCTAGACGAGCAGTACTTC. Translation: CASSFRGGHLDEQYF.

The count of this clone is one. This chain connects TRBV7-2 to TRBJ2-5; 9 bases line up with TRBD1. The V segment lost 5 bases and the J segment 7 bases; nucleotides outside the gene matches: 11. The germline gives CDR1 SGHTA, CDR2 FQGNSA. The CDR3 runs to 15 residues. The CDR3 nucleotides read TGTGCCAGCAGCCCCCGCCGGGGACAGGGAGGGACCCAGTACTTC. This codes for CASSPRRGQGGTQYF.

This clone has more than one count but fewer than ten. J is TRBJ2-3 and V is TRBV29-1; D unresolved. Germline V lookup: CDR1 SQVTM, CDR2 ANQGSEA. The CDR3 length is 12 residues. The germline V and J ends were trimmed by 7 bases and 6 bases, with 14 bases remaining between them. CDR3 bases: TGCAGCGCTGCCCTCAGTTCGGATACGCAGTATTTT. This codes for CSAALSSDTQYF.

The gene calls are TRBV6-2 or TRBV6-3 and TRBJ2-5; 7 bases agree with TRBD1. The CDR3 extends over 14 amino acids. Germline loops: CDR1 MNHEY, CDR2 SVGEGT. After removal of 4 bases from V and 5 bases from J, the junction contained 7 bases not matched to a gene. The CDR3 sequence: CASSSTGNGETQYF. The CDR3 DNA is TGTGCCAGCAGTTCGACAGGGAATGGGGAGACCCAGTACTTC.